The 21 T cell receptor beta chains below come from one sample, sequenced in a study of long-term antiretroviral therapy in people with HIV. Investigators performed immunoSEQ version v3.0 at survey level. TCRdb's copy holds only in-frame clones and misses some; the assay was immunoSEQ multiplex PCR. The sample includes tens of thousands of clones, roughly 85% seen only once; the top ten take 5.6%. This sample comprised unsorted PBMCs, obtained 0.2 years after starting antiretroviral therapy. The receptors come from a woman in her twenties or thirties with HIV.

V usage is TRBV11-1 and J usage is TRBJ2-3, with 8 bases lining up with TRBD1. CDR1 is SGHAT, CDR2 FQDESV, per germline (reference sequence). The CDR3 length is 18 residues. The V and J ends lost 0 bases and 0 bases, in that order; junction bases with no gene match: 8. CDR3 nucleotides: TGTGCCAGCAGCTTAGCTGACAGGGGACCTCCAAGCACAGATACGCAGTATTTT. Translation: CASSLADRGPPSTDTQYF.

The V call is TRBV5-5, the J call TRBJ1-2; TRBD1 aligns across 9 bases. CDR1 is SGHKS, CDR2 YYEKEE, per germline (reference sequence). The CDR3 spans 16 residues. The V and J ends lost 3 bases and 4 bases, in that order; junction bases with no gene match: 10. CDR3 residues: CASSSPRTGEVYGYTF. CDR3 in DNA: TGTGCCAGCAGCTCCCCCAGGACAGGGGAAGTCTATGGCTACACCTTC.

The chain is built from TRBV6-6 and TRBJ1-1, with no clear D. CDR1 MNHNY and CDR2 SVGAGI come from the germline V gene (reference sequence). The CDR3 is 13 amino acids. Trimming took 4 bases from V and 3 from J, leaving 9 bases between them. CDR3 residues: CASSLLRDTEAFF. The CDR3 bases are TGTGCCAGCAGTTTGCTTCGGGACACTGAAGCTTTCTTT.

The chain links TRBV7-9 to TRBJ1-5; D is uncertain. The CDR3 spans 14 residues. The V gene's germline CDR1 is SEHNR and CDR2 FQNEAQ (reference sequence). The V end lost 3 bases, the J end lost 3 bases, and 9 bases lay between the germline ends. The CDR3 sequence is CASSFGTSNQPQHF. The CDR3 DNA is TGTGCCAGCAGCTTTGGCACTTCCAATCAGCCCCAGCATTTT.

Here the CDR3 reads CASSSMYQETQYF. The CDR3, as DNA: TGTGCCAGCAGCTCCATGTACCAAGAGACCCAGTACTTC. The chain couples TRBV5-6 to TRBJ2-5; D is undetermined. The CDR3 consists of 13 residues. Germline assignment: CDR1 SGHDT and CDR2 YYEEEE. With 3 bases removed from V and 0 bases from J, the gap between germline ends came to 6 bases. Looking up the rest from reference TRBV5-6 and TRBJ2-5 gives the full variable domain: DAGVTQSPTHLIKTRGQQVTLRCSPKSGHDTVSWYQQALGQGPQFIFQYYEEEERQRGNFPDRFSGHQFPNYSSELNVNALLLGDSALYLCASSSMYQETQYFGPGTRLLVL.

The genes are TRBV2 and TRBJ1-1; TRBD1 aligns across 9 bases. The CDR3 consists of 14 residues. Per the germline V gene, CDR1 is SNHLY and CDR2 is FYNNEI. V lost 3 bases to trimming and J lost 5 bases; unmatched junction nucleotides: 4. The CDR3 sequence is CASSEGQGGTEAFF. CDR3 nucleotide sequence: TGTGCCAGCAGTGAGGGACAGGGAGGGACTGAAGCTTTCTTT.

This rearrangement joins TRBV6-1 to TRBJ2-1, with D maybe TRBD1 (6 bases). The length of the CDR3 is 15 residues. Per the germline V gene, CDR1 is MNHNS and CDR2 is SASEGT. The V and J ends lost 6 bases and 0 bases respectively, with 12 bases between them. This CDR3 reads CASRWDMSSYNEQFF. In DNA form, the CDR3 reads TGTGCCAGCAGATGGGACATGAGCTCCTACAATGAGCAGTTCTTC.

The chain has TRBV5-6 and TRBJ2-7; no clear D gene. From germline, CDR1 is SGHDT and CDR2 YYEEEE. The CDR3 length is 13 residues. V was shortened by 2 bases and J by 2 bases, with 8 bases between the two germline ends. CDR3 amino acids: CASSLNRAYEQYF. CDR3 DNA sequence: TGTGCCAGCAGCTTAAACAGAGCCTACGAGCAGTACTTC.

This chain uses TRBV5-5 with TRBJ1-3, with D perhaps matching TRBD1 (5 bases). This CDR3 has 12 amino acids. V lost 1 base, J lost 7 bases, and 6 bases lay in between. The germline V gene has CDR1 SGHKS and CDR2 YYEKEE (reference sequence). CDR3 in amino acids: CASSLKGNTIYF. Here the CDR3 DNA reads TGTGCCAGCAGCTTGAAGGGGAACACCATATATTTT.

This chain connects TRBV7-9 to TRBJ2-2, with TRBD1 identical over 8 bases. This CDR3 contains 16 residues. Per germline, CDR1 SEHNR and CDR2 FQNEAQ (reference sequence). V gave up 5 bases and J gave up 5 bases; unmatched junction bases: 10. CDR3 in amino acids: CASSTQGATSTGELFF. DNA of the CDR3: TGTGCCAGCAGCACGCAGGGGGCGACCAGTACCGGGGAGCTGTTTTTT.

The V call is TRBV4-2, the J call TRBJ2-7, with 12 positions matching TRBD2. This CDR3 region has 15 residues. The junction had 7 bases not matched to a gene; V was cut back by 2 bases and J by 8 bases. CDR1 is LGHNA, CDR2 YNFKEQ, per germline. The CDR3 sequence is CASSQLAGGEKKQYF. CDR3 coding DNA: TGTGCCAGCAGCCAACTAGCGGGGGGGGAGAAAAAGCAGTACTTC.

The chain employs TRBV6-5 and TRBJ1-2, with 7 bases identical to TRBD1. This CDR3 has 14 residues. From germline, CDR1 is MNHEY and CDR2 SVGAGI. V gave up 4 bases and J gave up 3 bases; unmatched junction bases: 5. The CDR3 sequence is CASSSAGTDYGYTF. CDR3 nucleotide sequence: TGTGCCAGCAGTTCGGCCGGGACAGACTATGGCTACACCTTC.

The gene calls are TRBV9 and TRBJ2-3; 8 positions agree with TRBD1. The V and J ends lost 2 bases and 1 base, in that order; junction bases with no gene match: 6. CDR1 is SGDLS and CDR2 is YYNGEE in the germline V gene. This CDR3 has 16 amino acids. This CDR3 is CASSVRTGLGTDTQYF. The CDR3 DNA sequence: TGTGCCAGCAGCGTGAGGACAGGGTTAGGCACAGATACGCAGTATTTT.

V and J are TRBV9 and TRBJ2-5; 9 bases are a match to TRBD1. Unmatched junction bases numbered 2, after V lost 0 bases and J lost 2 bases. The germline V gene has CDR1 SGDLS and CDR2 YYNGEE. The CDR3 totals 15 residues. The CDR3 loop reads CASSVAGQGQETQYF. In DNA form, the CDR3 reads TGTGCCAGCAGCGTAGCGGGACAGGGACAAGAGACCCAGTACTTC.

The CDR3 DNA reads as TGTGCCAGCGGCCAGGGGAAAGCAACTGGAAACACCATATATTTT. This encodes CASGQGKATGNTIYF. This chain links TRBV6-1 with TRBJ1-3, with a weak D call TRBD1 (6 bases). CDR3 length equals 15 residues. Germline loops: CDR1 MNHNS, CDR2 SASEGT. V was shortened by 8 bases and J by 2 bases, with 16 bases between the two germline ends.

The rearrangement joins TRBV7-8 to TRBJ1-6; D unresolved. The CDR3 is 17 amino acids. Germline CDR1 SGHVS, CDR2 FQNEAQ. Between the trimmed V and J ends, which lost 5 bases and 0 bases, there was a span of 14 bases. In DNA, the CDR3 is TGTGCCAGCAGCCCTCGCGGGTCGTCCTCCTATAATTCACCCCTCCACTTT. It codes for CASSPRGSSSYNSPLHF.

The rearrangement uses TRBV5-1 and TRBJ2-3, with 7 bases aligning to TRBD2. The germline CDR1 and CDR2 sequences are SGHRS and YFSETQ. Trimming took 0 bases from V and 0 from J; bases not matched to a gene: 4. This CDR3 comprises 16 residues. CDR3: CASSLEAGISTDTQYF. The CDR3 DNA is TGCGCCAGCAGCTTGGAAGCGGGGATTAGCACAGATACGCAGTATTTT.

The gene calls are TRBV6-1 and TRBJ1-1; tentatively, D is TRBD1 (6 bases). The CDR3 length is 13 residues. V lost 8 bases, J lost 3 bases, and 13 bases lay in between. Germline-derived CDR1 and CDR2 are MNHNS and SASEGT. CDR3 nucleotides: TGTGCCAGCCGACGACAGGAGTACACTGAAGCTTTCTTT. Protein sequence: CASRRQEYTEAFF.

With respect to this clone: An end of the junction does not agree with germline; a read error may underlie this. The genes are TRBV9 and TRBJ1-2; weak D call: TRBD1 (5 bases). CDR3 size: 12 residues. Germline CDR1 and CDR2: SGDLS and YYNGEE. CDR3 sequence (DNA): TGTGCCAGCAGCCCAGCGGGCAGGGCACCTTACTTC. Protein sequence: CASSPAGRAPYF.

The chain is built from TRBV27 and TRBJ2-3; D gene unclear. Trimming took off 5 bases at V and 4 bases at J, with 22 bases between the two ends. This CDR3 spans 17 amino acids. The germline V gene has CDR1 MNHEY and CDR2 SMNVEV (reference sequence). The CDR3 region has the DNA TGTGCCAGCAGTCCATTCTGGCCCCGGCCGCTGGCAGATACGCAGTATTTT. Translation: CASSPFWPRPLADTQYF.

This chain links TRBV30 with TRBJ1-1, with D hard to call. The CDR3 is 11 amino acids. Germline V gives CDR1 GTSNPN, CDR2 SVGIG (reference sequence). V was clipped by 4 bases and J by 5 bases, with 8 bases between them. The CDR3 here is CAWNGLTEAFF. The DNA for the CDR3 is TGTGCCTGGAACGGGTTGACTGAAGCTTTCTTT.